This T cell receptor beta chain is drawn from a study of blood T cells in healthy people across ages. Sample-barcoded 5' priming and a J-beta primer mix drove a second PCR of roughly 6 to 12 cycles. TCRdb re-called the 5' RACE reads with MiXCR, one entry per CDR3 protein. Among about 930,000 distinct CDR3 sequences listed, 25% to 30% were seen once. The CDR3 length is 18 residues. V lost 0 bases to trimming and J lost 0 bases, with 16 bases between them. Germline loops: CDR1 MNHEY, CDR2 SVGEGT. Points from the study as a whole: Both naive CD4+ cell counts and diversity were greater in long-lived donors than in aged donors. With naive T cell percentage, TCR beta diversity showed a strong correlation.

This clonotype was seen more than once but under ten times. Its antigen is currently unknown. The data also belong to a second study, concerning T cells of mothers and their children. Turning to that study: Material was donated by three healthy Caucasian mothers and their six children.

The receptor was isolated from a woman aged 35 to 49 in good health. This sequence joins TRBV6-2 or TRBV6-3 and TRBJ2-3, with D possibly TRBD1 on 7 matching bases. The sequencing sample was made of blood. The chain's CDR3 is CASSYSPLTGTSTDTQYF. CDR3 bases: TGTGCCAGCAGTTACTCTCCTCTGACAGGGACTAGCACAGATACGCAGTATTTT.